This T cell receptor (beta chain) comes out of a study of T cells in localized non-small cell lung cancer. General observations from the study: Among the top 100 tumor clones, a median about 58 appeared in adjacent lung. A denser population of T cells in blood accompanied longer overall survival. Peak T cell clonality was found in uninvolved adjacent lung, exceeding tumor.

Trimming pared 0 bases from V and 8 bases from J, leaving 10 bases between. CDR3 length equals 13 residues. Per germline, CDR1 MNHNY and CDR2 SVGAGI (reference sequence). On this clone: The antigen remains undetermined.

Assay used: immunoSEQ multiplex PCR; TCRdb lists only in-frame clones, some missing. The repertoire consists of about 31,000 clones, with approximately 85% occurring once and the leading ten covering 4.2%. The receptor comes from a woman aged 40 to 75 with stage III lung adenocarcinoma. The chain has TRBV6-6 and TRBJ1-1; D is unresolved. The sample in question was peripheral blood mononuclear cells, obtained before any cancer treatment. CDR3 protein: CASSYSKVGEAFF. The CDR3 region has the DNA TGTGCCAGCAGTTACTCGAAGGTTGGGGAAGCTTTCTTT.